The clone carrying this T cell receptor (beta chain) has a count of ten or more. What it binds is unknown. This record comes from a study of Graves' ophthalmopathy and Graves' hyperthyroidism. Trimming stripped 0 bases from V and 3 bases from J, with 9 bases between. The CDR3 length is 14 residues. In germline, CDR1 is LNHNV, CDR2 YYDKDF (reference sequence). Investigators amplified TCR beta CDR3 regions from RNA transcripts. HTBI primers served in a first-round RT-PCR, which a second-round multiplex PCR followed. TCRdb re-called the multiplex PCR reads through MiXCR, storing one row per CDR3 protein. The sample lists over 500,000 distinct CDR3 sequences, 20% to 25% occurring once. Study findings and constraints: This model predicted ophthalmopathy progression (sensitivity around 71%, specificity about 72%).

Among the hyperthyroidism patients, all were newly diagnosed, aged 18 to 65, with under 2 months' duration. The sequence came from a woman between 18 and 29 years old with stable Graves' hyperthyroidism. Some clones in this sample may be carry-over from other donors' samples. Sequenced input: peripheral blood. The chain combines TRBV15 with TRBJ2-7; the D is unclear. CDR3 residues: CATSREAKIYEQYF. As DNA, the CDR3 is TGTGCCACCAGCAGAGAGGCTAAGATCTACGAGCAGTACTTC.